A selection of T cell receptor beta chains follows, all from one sample in a study of vaccination and CD4 T cells after COVID-19. MiXCR, run by TCRdb on the PCR reads, gives a single entry per CDR3 protein. The data hold approximately 15,000 distinct CDR3 sequences, with about 65% observed a single time. What these receptors recognize is not known. The sample taken for sequencing was CD4+ T cells from blood, cultured in vitro. The receptors shown here come from a human donor who had recovered from COVID-19. Both conserved end residues are part of each CDR3. Expanded clones are given a class, and other clones once, few, many or no size at all.

V	J	size	CDR3
TRBV2	TRBJ1-2	.	CASSWGGQGNYGYTF
TRBV18	TRBJ2-7	.	CASSGQGYEQYF
TRBV6-2/TRBV6-3	TRBJ1-2	.	CASSSGGTNYGYTF
TRBV10-1	TRBJ1-1	.	CASSESTGEAFF
TRBV18	TRBJ1-1	.	CASSPLLDRGPEAFF
TRBV20-1	TRBJ1-6	few	CSARTTGKDSPLHF
TRBV6-1	TRBJ2-1	.	CASRSYNEQFF
TRBV18	TRBJ2-5	.	CASSPPTRVETQYF
TRBV7-3	TRBJ2-3	.	CASSLTLQNTDTQYF
TRBV6-2/TRBV6-3	TRBJ2-1	.	CASRGTADNEQFF
TRBV30	TRBJ1-4	.	CAWRLVAGSEKLFF
TRBV6-1	TRBJ2-5	.	CAIKGTIQETQYF
TRBV7-3	TRBJ2-3	.	CASSSLPRTSGRKGDTQYF
TRBV20-1	TRBJ2-1	.	CSAGGYPNEQFF
TRBV6-5	TRBJ1-3	.	CASSYAGGAPGNTIYF
TRBV20-1	TRBJ1-5	few	CSARDGRAYSNQPQHF
TRBV20-1	TRBJ1-5	.	CSAYAGGIQPQHF
TRBV6-5	TRBJ1-1	.	CASSYSFGGDTEAFF
TRBV14	TRBJ2-2	few	CASSPQNTGELFF
TRBV29-1	TRBJ1-6	.	CSVKEAGNSPLHF
TRBV6-1	TRBJ2-2	few	CASRLSSAGGPGELFF
TRBV7-3	TRBJ1-1	.	CASSQQLNTEAFF
TRBV6-1	TRBJ1-2	.	CASNEQAATNYGYTF
TRBV6-5	TRBJ1-1	few	CASSYSRASTEAFF
TRBV4-2	TRBJ1-5	.	CASSPGQGLDSNQPQHF
TRBV5-1	TRBJ1-5	.	CASSYRGDSNQPQHF
TRBV20-1	TRBJ2-5	.	CSARVGGRALKYQETQYF
TRBV20-1	TRBJ2-1	.	CSARALDEQFF
TRBV7-3	TRBJ1-1	once	CASSLSPPHTEAFF
TRBV12-3/TRBV12-4	TRBJ2-7	.	CASSLEAPLGEQYF
TRBV19	TRBJ2-7	.	CASSIPGTRVEQYF